The 8 T cell receptor beta chains below come from one sample, sequenced in a study of OX40 agonist ivuxolimab in advanced cancers. Clones were sequenced by immunoSEQ multiplex PCR, and TCRdb holds only the in-frame ones, with some missing. Of 90,000 or so clones listed, 80% to 90% are singletons. The material sequenced was CD4+ or CD8+ T cells sorted from blood, taken in a trial of the OX40 agonist ivuxolimab. The receptors stem from an adult with an advanced solid tumor such as melanoma, head and neck, liver or kidney cancer.

CDR3 DNA: TGTGCCAGCAGCTCAGACAGGGGGCGGTACAATGAGCAGTTCTTC. This codes for CASSSDRGRYNEQFF. This chain connects TRBV7-6 to TRBJ2-1; the match to TRBD1 covers 10 bases. V shed 4 bases, J shed 4 bases, and the junction held 4 bases outside the gene matches. CDR1 SGHVS and CDR2 FNYEAQ come from the germline V gene. The CDR3 has 15 amino acids.

This clone was found once. This rearrangement joins TRBV10-2 to TRBJ1-2, with 10 positions matching TRBD1. Trimming cost V 6 bases and J 4 bases; bases outside gene matches: 2. CDR1 is WSHSY, CDR2 SAAADI, per germline. This CDR3 region has 13 residues. The CDR3 sequence is CASRDRGIYGYTF. CDR3 bases: TGCGCCAGCAGGGACAGGGGGATCTATGGCTACACCTTC.

The chain carries TRBV19 and TRBJ2-2, with a weak D call TRBD2 (5 bases). Germline V gives CDR1 LNHDA, CDR2 SQIVND (reference sequence). Trimming cost V 5 bases and J 2 bases, with 9 bases left between them. This CDR3 comprises 14 residues. CDR3 sequence reads: CASSVGANTGELFF. In DNA, the CDR3 is TGTGCCAGTAGTGTGGGAGCCAACACCGGGGAGCTGTTTTTT.

The chain carries TRBV18 and TRBJ1-3; D possibly corresponds to TRBD1 (6 bases). Germline V gene sequence: CDR1 KGHSH, CDR2 LQKENI. Trimming took 3 bases from V and 3 from J, leaving 9 bases between them. The CDR3 is 14 residues long. The CDR3 DNA reads TGTGCCAGCTCACCTCCAGGGGATGGAAACACCATATATTTT. Translating gives CASSPPGDGNTIYF.

The chain combines TRBV6-5 with TRBJ1-2, with D hard to call. With 0 bases removed from V and 4 bases from J, the gap between germline ends came to 12 bases. There are 15 residues in the CDR3. Germline V gene lookup returns CDR1 MNHEY and CDR2 SVGAGI. The CDR3 sequence: CASSYSVLAAYGYTF. The CDR3 DNA reads TGTGCCAGCAGTTACTCGGTTTTAGCTGCCTATGGCTACACCTTC.

V is TRBV2 and J is TRBJ1-5; the D is unclear. There are 14 residues in the CDR3. Looked up from germline, CDR1 is SNHLY and CDR2 is FYNNEI. V lost 8 bases and J lost 2, with 13 bases in between. CDR3 nucleotide sequence: TGTGCCAGCTCCCCCGGGCGAGGCAATCAGCCCCAGCATTTT. The encoded protein is CASSPGRGNQPQHF. Full variable domain (rest looked up from reference TRBV2 and TRBJ1-5): EPEVTQTPSHQVTQMGQEVILRCVPISNHLYFYWYRQILGQKVEFLVSFYNNEISEKSEIFDDQFSVERPDGSNFTLKIRSTKLEDSAMYFCASSPGRGNQPQHFGDGTRLSIL.

The J gene is TRBJ1-2, the V gene TRBV9; 10 bases map to TRBD1. Per the germline V gene, CDR1 is SGDLS and CDR2 is YYNGEE. The CDR3 runs 15 residues. The junction had 12 bases not matched to a gene; V was cut back by 7 bases and J by 6 bases. The CDR3 is CASAPRDRGEDGYTF. Written as DNA, the CDR3 is TGTGCCAGCGCCCCCCGGGACAGGGGAGAGGATGGCTACACCTTC.

CDR3 protein: CASNQGPGPDTQYF. In DNA form, the CDR3 reads TGTGCCAGCAACCAGGGGCCCGGTCCAGATACGCAGTATTTT. This chain links TRBV27 with TRBJ2-3; D possibly corresponds to TRBD1 (6 bases). CDR1 and CDR2 from the germline V gene are MNHEY and SMNVEV (reference sequence). The CDR3 extends over 14 amino acids. V lost 7 bases and J 4 bases, leaving 15 bases between the germline ends.